This passage covers 29 T cell receptor beta chains from one sample sequenced in a study of blood T cell repertoires in COVID-19. This table comes from immunoSEQ multiplex PCR, and its TCRdb copy is limited to in-frame clones, with some not included. The sample consists of roughly 250,000 clones, about 90% of them appearing once. What was sequenced was peripheral blood. The receptor source for this set is a woman aged 35 to 49 with acute or convalescent COVID-19.

The rearrangement links TRBV5-1 to TRBJ2-3; TRBD1 matches at 12 bases. The V segment lost 0 bases and the J segment 5 bases; nucleotides outside the gene matches: 4. Per germline, CDR1 SGHRS and CDR2 YFSETQ. The CDR3 sequence is 16 residues long. The CDR3 reads CASSLAGTGGRDTQYF. The CDR3 DNA reads TGCGCCAGCAGCTTGGCGGGGACAGGGGGCCGAGATACGCAGTATTTT.

Only one count was recorded for this clone. CDR3 residues: CASSTTEGVYGYTF. CDR3 nucleotide sequence: TGCGCCAGCAGTACCACTGAAGGGGTCTATGGCTACACCTTC. The chain is built from TRBV5-1 and TRBJ1-2; TRBD1 is a possible D gene (5 bases). Germline V gene sequence: CDR1 SGHRS, CDR2 YFSETQ. The CDR3 is made up of 14 amino acids. V was cut by 5 bases and J by 4 bases, with 15 bases left in between.

The chain employs TRBV5-5 and TRBJ2-7, with 7 bases identical to TRBD1. V gave up 3 bases and J gave up 6 bases; unmatched junction bases: 6. This CDR3 is built from 13 residues. CDR1 SGHKS and CDR2 YYEKEE come from the germline V gene (reference sequence). The CDR3, as DNA: TGTGCCAGCAGCTACACAGGGGCCGCCGAGCAGTACGTC. The encoded protein is CASSYTGAAEQYV.

The genes are TRBV5-1 and TRBJ1-3; tentative D call: TRBD1 (5 bases). V dropped 4 bases and J dropped 9 bases, with 11 bases sitting between them. Germline V gives CDR1 SGHRS, CDR2 YFSETQ. The CDR3 runs to 12 residues. In nucleotides, the CDR3 is TGCGCCAGCAGCATGGGGGAGGGCACCATATATTTT. As protein: CASSMGEGTIYF.

V usage is TRBV21-1 and J usage is TRBJ2-3; TRBD2 is the table's D call and was not checked against the DNA. TRBV21-1 is shown as a pseudogene. There are 16 residues in the CDR3. This CDR3 reads CASSKARRGNTDTQYF. The CDR3 DNA reads as TGTGCCAGCAGCAAAGCGCGTCGGGGAAACACAGATACGCAGTATTTT.

This chain joins TRBV6-6 and TRBJ2-5; 7 bases map to TRBD1. V dropped 6 bases and J dropped 3; count of bases not matched to a gene: 4. Germline CDR1 and CDR2: MNHNY and SVGAGI (reference sequence). The CDR3 is made up of 13 amino acids. The CDR3 region is CASRYGTEETQYF. The CDR3 region has the DNA TGTGCCAGCAGATACGGGACAGAAGAGACCCAGTACTTC.

V usage is TRBV30 and J usage is TRBJ1-4; D possibly corresponds to TRBD1 (6 bases). This CDR3 has 15 residues. The germline V gene has CDR1 GTSNPN and CDR2 SVGIG (reference sequence). Deletions cut 2 bases from V and 0 bases from J, with 10 bases between. CDR3 protein: CAWSSGQSTNEKLFF. Here the CDR3 DNA reads TGTGCCTGGAGTAGTGGACAGTCAACTAATGAAAAACTGTTTTTT.

The rearrangement uses TRBV6-5 and TRBJ1-2, with D uncertain. This CDR3 spans 14 amino acids. Germline assignment: CDR1 MNHEY and CDR2 SVGAGI. Between the trimmed V and J ends, which lost 6 bases and 4 bases, there was a span of 15 bases. CDR3 protein: CASSRNMAAYGYTF. In DNA, the CDR3 is TGTGCCAGCAGCAGAAACATGGCTGCCTATGGCTACACCTTC.

V and J are TRBV6-4 and TRBJ1-5; perhaps TRBD1 as D (6 bases). The CDR3 has 19 amino acids. V was shortened by 2 bases and J by 2 bases, with 22 bases between the two germline ends. Germline CDR1 MRHNA, CDR2 SNTAGT. Written as DNA, the CDR3 is TGTGCCAGCAGTGACCACCTTCACAGGGTTGGAGCTGGCAATCAGCCCCAGCATTTT. Amino acid sequence: CASSDHLHRVGAGNQPQHF.

In this sample, this clone turned up once. J is TRBJ2-3 and V is TRBV30, with TRBD2 as a possible D gene (5 bases). The ends were cut back, 4 bases at V and 5 bases at J, with 10 bases in the middle. The CDR3 extends over 12 amino acids. CDR1 is GTSNPN, CDR2 SVGIG, per germline (reference sequence). CDR3: CAWKLGRDTQYF. CDR3 nucleotides: TGTGCCTGGAAATTAGGGAGAGATACGCAGTATTTT.

V and J are TRBV3-1 (or the pseudogene TRBV3-2) and TRBJ2-5; 8 nucleotides line up with TRBD2. Germline values: CDR1 LGHDT, CDR2 YNNKEL (reference sequence). V shed 4 bases, J shed 2 bases, and the junction held 9 bases outside the gene matches. The CDR3 loop spans 16 amino acids. The CDR3 DNA reads as TGTGCCAGCAGCCTCGGGCTAGCGGGCGGACAAGAGACCCAGTACTTC. Its translation: CASSLGLAGGQETQYF.

Remarks on this clone: Mismatch with germline at one junction end may stem from a read error. CDR3 region: CASSLDSLNQPQHF. The CDR3 bases are TGTGCCAGCAGTTTAGACAGTCTCAATCAGCCCCAGCATTTT. J is TRBJ1-5 and V is TRBV7-8; D perhaps matches TRBD1 (5 bases). In germline, CDR1 is SGHVS, CDR2 FQNEAQ. CDR3 length: 14 residues.

V and J are TRBV5-1 and TRBJ1-2; D might be TRBD1 (6 bases). V was pared by 0 bases and J by 4 bases, with 10 bases between. This CDR3 has 14 residues. Germline V gene lookup returns CDR1 SGHRS and CDR2 YFSETQ. The CDR3 sequence: CASSLGQELYGYTF. CDR3 nucleotides: TGCGCCAGCAGCTTGGGACAGGAGCTCTATGGCTACACCTTC.

The rearrangement joins TRBV11-2 to TRBJ2-5; 9 positions match TRBD2. The CDR3 runs 15 residues. With 1 base clipped from V and 8 bases from J, the junction kept 8 bases outside the gene matches. Germline assignment: CDR1 SGHAT and CDR2 FQNNGV. DNA of the CDR3: TGTGCCAGCAGCTTAGGGCCTAGCGGGGAGCTAACCCAGTACTTC. This encodes CASSLGPSGELTQYF.

The chain is built from TRBV25-1 and TRBJ1-5; TRBD1 is a possible D gene (6 bases). V was clipped by 3 bases and J by 0 bases, with 12 bases between them. The CDR3 totals 16 residues. Germline V gene lookup returns CDR1 MGHDK and CDR2 SYGVNS. CDR3 sequence reads: CASSDRGQNSNQPQHF. CDR3 DNA sequence: TGTGCCAGCAGTGACAGGGGACAAAATAGCAATCAGCCCCAGCATTTT.

This sequence joins TRBV28 and TRBJ2-3, with a weak D call TRBD2 (5 bases). Trimming took 6 bases from V and 4 from J, leaving 17 bases between them. This CDR3 has 15 amino acids. Germline loops: CDR1 MDHEN, CDR2 SYDVKM. In DNA, the CDR3 is TGTGCCAGCAGCTCCCCGGACCGGGGTCCAGATACGCAGTATTTT. Its translation is CASSSPDRGPDTQYF.

This clone was observed a single time. This sequence joins TRBV6-6 and TRBJ1-1, with D unresolved. Germline V gene lookup returns CDR1 MNHNY and CDR2 SVGAGI (reference sequence). The CDR3 has 13 amino acids. V was trimmed by 7 bases and J by 0 bases, leaving 9 bases between them. CDR3 sequence reads: CASNPTVNTEAFF. The CDR3 DNA sequence: TGTGCCAGCAATCCAACAGTGAACACTGAAGCTTTCTTT.

This chain links TRBV5-5 with TRBJ2-7, with 7 bases lining up with TRBD1. The CDR3 totals 14 residues. The V gene end was trimmed by 7 bases and the J gene end by 2 bases; junction bases not matched to a gene: 9. Germline CDR1 and CDR2: SGHKS and YYEKEE (reference sequence). CDR3 in DNA: TGTGCCAGCTCTTCCGGGACAGTGCCCTACGAGCAGTACGTC. It is translated as CASSSGTVPYEQYV.

The chain carries TRBV18 and TRBJ1-3, with D possibly matching TRBD1 (5 bases). The CDR3 is made up of 16 amino acids. CDR1 and CDR2 (germline): KGHSH, LQKENI. V lost 3 bases and J 4 bases, leaving 16 bases between the germline ends. Written as DNA, the CDR3 is TGTGCCAGCTCACCGAACCGGGGGGAATCGGGAAACACCATATATTTT. Translating gives CASSPNRGESGNTIYF. The complete variable domain, with remaining parts taken from reference TRBV18 and TRBJ1-3, reads NAGVMQNPRHLVRRRGQEARLRCSPMKGHSHVYWYRQLPEEGLKFMVYLQKENIIDESGMPKERFSAEFPKEGPSILRIQQVVRGDSAAYFCASSPNRGESGNTIYFGEGSWLTVV.

In its sample, this clone was seen once. V is TRBV6-5 and J is TRBJ2-5, with D tentatively TRBD2 (6 bases). The germline V and J ends were trimmed by 6 bases and 5 bases, with 16 bases remaining between them. Per germline, CDR1 MNHEY and CDR2 SVGAGI. The CDR3 contains 14 residues. The CDR3, as DNA: TGTGCCAGCAGAAAGGAGGGACCGAGGGAGACCCAGTACTTC. Translated, it gives CASRKEGPRETQYF.

This sequence joins TRBV4-1 and TRBJ2-1; 13 nucleotides line up with TRBD2. Per germline, CDR1 MGHRA and CDR2 YSYEKL. The CDR3 spans 17 residues. V dropped 3 bases and J dropped 7; count of bases not matched to a gene: 9. CDR3 residues: CASSQLLAGGRGNEQFF. The CDR3 DNA is TGCGCCAGCAGCCAGCTACTAGCGGGGGGGCGGGGTAATGAGCAGTTCTTC.

The sample holds one count of this clone. V is TRBV6-1 and J is TRBJ1-4; a possible D gene is TRBD1 (6 bases). The V gene lost 4 bases and the J gene lost 5 bases, with 23 bases spanning the gap. This CDR3 spans 18 amino acids. In germline, CDR1 is MNHNS, CDR2 SASEGT. The CDR3: CASSAAGAALRKNEKLFF. The CDR3 nucleotides are TGTGCCAGCAGTGCTGCAGGGGCCGCACTCCGAAAAAATGAAAAACTGTTTTTT.

The rearrangement uses TRBV19 and TRBJ2-2, with D possibly matching TRBD1 (6 bases). The germline V and J ends were trimmed by 3 bases and 5 bases, with 19 bases remaining between them. The germline V gene encodes CDR1 LNHDA and CDR2 SQIVND (reference sequence). This CDR3 region has 17 residues. The CDR3, as DNA: TGTGCCAGTAGTATGGGATTCAGGGCAGGGGTAACCGGGGAGCTGTTTTTT. Translation: CASSMGFRAGVTGELFF.

CDR3 sequence (DNA): TGCGCCAGCAGCCCGGCCGGGGGAGGGAATTCACCCCTCCACTTT. Its translation is CASSPAGGGNSPLHF. The chain is built from TRBV5-1 and TRBJ1-6, with D maybe TRBD1 (5 bases). V lost 4 bases and J lost 7, with 15 bases in between. Germline values: CDR1 SGHRS, CDR2 YFSETQ. The CDR3 totals 15 residues. The full variable domain, its missing parts supplied by reference TRBV5-1 and TRBJ1-6, is KAGVTQTPRYLIKTRGQQVTLSCSPISGHRSVSWYQQTPGQGLQFLFEYFSETQRNKGNFPGRFSGRQFSNSRSEMNVSTLELGDSALYLCASSPAGGGNSPLHFGNGTRLTVT.

This chain joins TRBV4-1 and TRBJ2-6, with TRBD1 as a possible D gene (5 bases). This CDR3 region has 20 residues. Germline V lookup: CDR1 MGHRA, CDR2 YSYEKL. The V end was cut by 1 base, the J end by 0 bases, with 19 bases between. CDR3 sequence reads: CASSQVVWFQGRSGANVLTF. The CDR3 DNA reads as TGCGCCAGCAGCCAAGTTGTGTGGTTTCAGGGCCGCTCTGGGGCCAACGTCCTGACTTTC.

This sequence joins TRBV4-1 and TRBJ1-2, with D maybe TRBD1 (5 bases). Trimming took off 0 bases at V and 6 bases at J, with 14 bases between the two ends. This CDR3 has 15 amino acids. Germline values: CDR1 MGHRA, CDR2 YSYEKL. The CDR3 nucleotides read TGCGCCAGCAGCCAAGATCGGGACGGGGGTAATGGCTACACCTTC. Translated: CASSQDRDGGNGYTF.

The gene calls are TRBV6-5 and TRBJ1-1; 8 bases match TRBD1. CDR1 and CDR2 from the germline V gene are MNHEY and SVGAGI. The CDR3 covers 15 residues. Trimming at V came to 10 bases and at J to 3 bases, leaving 13 bases not matched to a gene. CDR3 in amino acids: CATKPDRVWDTEAFF. The DNA for the CDR3 is TGTGCCACCAAACCGGACAGGGTATGGGACACTGAAGCTTTCTTT.

This clone was picked up one time. The genes are TRBV18 and TRBJ1-2; 11 nucleotides align to TRBD1. V shed 3 bases, J shed 0 bases, and the junction held 9 bases outside the gene matches. This CDR3 region has 18 residues. Germline V gene lookup returns CDR1 KGHSH and CDR2 LQKENI. The CDR3 sequence: CASSPEGQGALANYGYTF. CDR3 DNA: TGTGCCAGCTCACCGGAAGGACAGGGGGCTTTAGCTAACTATGGCTACACCTTC.

J is TRBJ2-5 and V is TRBV7-2; TRBD1 aligns across 7 bases. This CDR3 spans 18 amino acids. J was trimmed by 4 bases and V by 2 bases; bases with no gene match: 16. Germline assignment: CDR1 SGHTA and CDR2 FQGNSA. CDR3 residues: CASSLRVAAYTGVETQYF. The CDR3 DNA follows: TGTGCCAGCAGCTTAAGGGTCGCGGCATACACAGGGGTAGAGACCCAGTACTTC.